The 20 T cell receptor beta chains presented below share a single source sample, sequenced in a study of cytomegalovirus exposure and HLA in healthy donors. It was with 60 Vbeta and 13 Jbeta primers that the PCR ran. Assay used: immunoSEQ multiplex PCR; TCRdb lists only in-frame clones, some missing. The table includes about 150,000 clones, about 74% detected once. The sequencing input was PBMCs. Receptors originate from a man in his forties in good health and CMV-seropositive.

The chain couples TRBV5-4 to TRBJ1-5, with D possibly matching TRBD1 (5 bases). V lost 0 bases to trimming and J lost 3 bases, with 10 bases between them. Germline V gene data show CDR1 as SGHNT and CDR2 as YYREEE (reference sequence). The length of the CDR3 is 15 residues. Written as DNA, the CDR3 is TGTGCCAGCAGCTTGGGGGGCGCGATCAATCAGCCCCAGCATTTT. This encodes CASSLGGAINQPQHF.

The chain employs TRBV15 and TRBJ2-1, with TRBD2 identical over 15 bases. The trim removed 1 base at V and 9 bases at J, leaving 4 bases unmatched. CDR3 size: 16 residues. The germline gives CDR1 LNHNV, CDR2 YYDKDF (reference sequence). The CDR3 protein is CATSRGEGLAGGEQFF. Here the CDR3 DNA reads TGTGCCACCAGCAGAGGGGAGGGACTAGCGGGAGGTGAGCAGTTCTTC.

This chain uses TRBV5-1 with TRBJ2-1, with 8 bases fitting TRBD1. J lost 6 bases, V lost 4 bases, and 3 bases had no gene match. There are 13 residues in the CDR3. Looked up from germline, CDR1 is SGHRS and CDR2 is YFSETQ. The DNA for the CDR3 is TGCGCCAGCAGCCCCGACAGGGGCAATGAGCAGTTCTTC. Its protein is CASSPDRGNEQFF.

The V call is TRBV5-4, the J call TRBJ2-2; 8 nucleotides align to TRBD2. Germline CDR1 and CDR2: SGHNT and YYREEE (reference sequence). The CDR3 sequence is 14 residues long. V lost 4 bases to trimming and J lost 6 bases; unmatched junction nucleotides: 5. The CDR3 DNA follows: TGTGCCAGCAGCGAGGGGACTAGTTCCGGGGAGCTGTTTTTT. Protein: CASSEGTSSGELFF.

The rearrangement uses TRBV29-1 and TRBJ2-5; TRBD1 is a possible D gene (5 bases). The CDR3 has 13 amino acids. Trimming took 4 bases from V and 1 from J, leaving 10 bases between them. The germline CDR1 and CDR2 sequences are SQVTM and ANQGSEA. The CDR3 DNA sequence: TGCAGCGTTGGGACACCCTTCCAAGAGACCCAGTACTTC. This gives the protein CSVGTPFQETQYF.

The chain has TRBV7-3 and TRBJ2-1, with TRBD2 matching over 8 bases. This CDR3 is 15 amino acids long. From germline, CDR1 is SGHTA and CDR2 FQGTGA. V lost 3 bases and J lost 5; bases outside the gene matches: 6. CDR3 region: CASSFLAGGHNEQFF. The DNA of the CDR3 is TGTGCCAGCAGCTTTCTTGCGGGAGGCCACAATGAGCAGTTCTTC.

The chain carries TRBV5-1 and TRBJ2-7; 8 bases are shared with TRBD1. Germline-derived CDR1 and CDR2 are SGHRS and YFSETQ. This CDR3 has 14 amino acids. Trimming at V came to 0 bases and at J to 5 bases, leaving 4 bases not matched to a gene. The CDR3 sequence: CASSLAGQGHEQYF. In DNA, the CDR3 is TGCGCCAGCAGCTTGGCCGGACAGGGACACGAGCAGTACTTC.

The CDR3 DNA reads TGTGCCATCAGGAAACAGGGTGAGGGCACCGGGGAGCTGTTTTTT. It encodes CAIRKQGEGTGELFF. The V and J genes are TRBV10-3 and TRBJ2-2, with a possible D match to TRBD1 (6 bases). Germline V lookup: CDR1 ENHRY, CDR2 SYGVKD. Between the trimmed V and J ends, which lost 6 bases and 4 bases, there was a span of 15 bases. CDR3 length: 15 amino acids.

This chain joins TRBV7-2 and TRBJ2-5, with TRBD1 matching 8 bases. Per germline, CDR1 SGHTA and CDR2 FQGNSA. Trimming at V came to 2 bases and at J to 3 bases, leaving 5 bases not matched to a gene. The CDR3 runs 15 residues. CDR3 amino acids: CASSLRTGPEETQYF. In nucleotides, the CDR3 is TGTGCCAGCAGCTTACGGACAGGGCCCGAAGAGACCCAGTACTTC.

The gene calls are TRBV7-9 and TRBJ2-3; D is ambiguous. In germline, CDR1 is SEHNR, CDR2 FQNEAQ (reference sequence). The germline V and J ends were trimmed by 1 base and 1 base, with 12 bases remaining between them. The CDR3 sequence is 16 residues long. Here the CDR3 DNA reads TGTGCCAGCAGCTTAGTCCTTAGCAGAGGCACAGATACGCAGTATTTT. Amino acids: CASSLVLSRGTDTQYF.

The chain joins TRBV30 to TRBJ1-1, with D unclear. V lost 0 bases to trimming and J lost 6 bases, with 11 bases between them. This CDR3 spans 13 amino acids. The germline V gene has CDR1 GTSNPN and CDR2 SVGIG (reference sequence). CDR3 protein: CAWSVHSQSEAFF. DNA of the CDR3: TGTGCCTGGAGTGTTCATTCGCAGTCTGAAGCTTTCTTT. The variable domain in full, completed from reference TRBV30 and TRBJ1-1, reads SQTIHQWPATLVQPVGSPLSLECTVEGTSNPNLYWYRQAAGRGLQLLFYSVGIGQISSEVPQNLSASRPQDRQFILSSKKLLLSDSGFYLCAWSVHSQSEAFFGQGTRLTVV.

The CDR3 region is CSVEAHTGELFF. DNA for the CDR3: TGCAGCGTTGAGGCCCACACCGGGGAGCTGTTTTTT. The chain uses TRBV29-1 and TRBJ2-2; D unclear. The germline V and J ends were trimmed by 3 bases and 3 bases, with 5 bases remaining between them. The length of the CDR3 is 12 residues. Germline loops: CDR1 SQVTM, CDR2 ANQGSEA.

The V and J genes are TRBV28 and TRBJ2-1; a weak D match, TRBD2 (5 bases). CDR1 and CDR2 from the germline V gene are MDHEN and SYDVKM. V lost 3 bases to trimming and J lost 4 bases, with 10 bases between them. The CDR3 runs 14 residues. In nucleotides, the CDR3 is TGTGCCAGCAGTTTGCTCGGGGAATACAATGAGCAGTTCTTC. This codes for CASSLLGEYNEQFF.

The V call is TRBV4-1, the J call TRBJ1-1; 8 nucleotides agree with TRBD1. Trimming took 1 base from V and 4 from J; bases not matched to a gene: 5. CDR3 length: 15 residues. From germline, CDR1 is MGHRA and CDR2 YSYEKL. CDR3 bases: TGCGCCAGCAGCCAAGCAGGACAGGGCCCCACTGAAGCTTTCTTT. Amino acid sequence: CASSQAGQGPTEAFF.

This chain connects TRBV9 to TRBJ2-2, with 7 bases that match TRBD1. The V gene end was trimmed by 6 bases and the J gene end by 5 bases; junction bases not matched to a gene: 4. Looked up from germline, CDR1 is SGDLS and CDR2 is YYNGEE. The CDR3 contains 13 residues. The CDR3: CASNLQGTGELFF. CDR3 nucleotide sequence: TGTGCCAGCAACTTACAGGGGACCGGGGAGCTGTTTTTT.

The gene calls are TRBV27 and TRBJ2-1; 7 positions match TRBD2. Germline V gene lookup returns CDR1 MNHEY and CDR2 SMNVEV (reference sequence). V dropped 2 bases and J dropped 2; count of bases not matched to a gene: 6. This CDR3 has 16 residues. Here the CDR3 reads CASSLGPGLAYNEQFF. The CDR3 DNA reads as TGTGCCAGCAGTTTAGGGCCCGGACTAGCCTACAATGAGCAGTTCTTC.

Only a few counts were recorded for this clone. The CDR3 region has the DNA TGTGCCAGCAGCGTAGCGGCTAGCGGGAGGGACTATGAGCAGTTCTTC. Translated, it gives CASSVAASGRDYEQFF. V and J are TRBV9 and TRBJ2-1; TRBD2 agrees at 12 bases. The ends lost 0 bases at V and 8 bases at J; junction bases unmatched: 6. The CDR3 extends over 16 amino acids. Looked up from germline, CDR1 is SGDLS and CDR2 is YYNGEE.

The chain is built from TRBV7-9 and TRBJ1-4; D perhaps matches TRBD1 (5 bases). This CDR3 has 16 amino acids. The V and J ends lost 5 bases and 4 bases respectively, with 17 bases between them. Germline CDR1 is SEHNR and CDR2 is FQNEAQ (reference sequence). The CDR3 DNA reads TGTGCCAGCAGCGCCATCTATTTGGGGGGTAATGAAAAACTGTTTTTT. Amino acid sequence: CASSAIYLGGNEKLFF.

This sequence joins TRBV6-5 and TRBJ1-6; 8 positions match TRBD1. Germline V gene lookup returns CDR1 MNHEY and CDR2 SVGAGI. This CDR3 contains 14 residues. Trimming took 4 bases from V and 7 from J; bases not matched to a gene: 3. CDR3 sequence reads: CASSSRGRNSPLHF. The CDR3 nucleotides read TGTGCCAGCAGTTCCAGGGGGCGAAATTCACCCCTCCACTTT.

The chain employs TRBV9 and TRBJ1-2; tentative D call: TRBD1 (6 bases). The V and J ends lost 3 bases and 6 bases respectively, with 18 bases between them. The CDR3 spans 15 residues. Germline CDR1 SGDLS, CDR2 YYNGEE. The CDR3 is CASSASRGGSNGYTF. The DNA of the CDR3 is TGTGCCAGCAGCGCGTCTAGGGGGGGTTCCAATGGCTACACCTTC.